This TCR beta chain was identified in a study of shared clonotypes between healthy human individuals. Sequencing was performed with immunoSEQ multiplex PCR; in TCRdb, only in-frame clones are kept and a portion is missing. This sample yields about 680,000 clones, of which roughly 70% are seen a single time; 1.5% to 2% belongs to the top ten. This clone was seen a few times. The CDR3 loop spans 12 amino acids. Germline V gene data show CDR1 as MDHEN and CDR2 as SYDVKM. V dropped 6 bases and J dropped 7 bases, with 13 bases sitting between them. The TCR comes from a woman aged 30 to 39 in good health. J is TRBJ2-7 and V is TRBV28; the D call may be TRBD1 or TRBD2 (6 bases each). The specimen was memory CD4+ T cells sorted from blood. Subset given: CD45RA-negative fraction. The CDR3 here is CASSERRGEQYF. CDR3 nucleotides: TGTGCCAGCAGCGAACGGAGGGGGGAGCAGTACTTC.